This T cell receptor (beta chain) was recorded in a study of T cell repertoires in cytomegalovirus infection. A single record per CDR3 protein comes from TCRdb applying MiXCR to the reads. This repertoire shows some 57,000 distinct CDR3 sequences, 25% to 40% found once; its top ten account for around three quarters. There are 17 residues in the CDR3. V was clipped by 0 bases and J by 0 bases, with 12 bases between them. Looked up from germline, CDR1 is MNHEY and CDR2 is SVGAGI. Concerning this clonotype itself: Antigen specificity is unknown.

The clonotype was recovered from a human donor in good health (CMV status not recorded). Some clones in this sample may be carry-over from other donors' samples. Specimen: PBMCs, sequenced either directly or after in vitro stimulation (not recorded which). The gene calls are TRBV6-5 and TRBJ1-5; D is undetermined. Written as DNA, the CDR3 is TGTGCCAGCAGTTACTCGATGCCAACTGATAGCAATCAGCCCCAGCATTTT. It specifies CASSYSMPTDSNQPQHF.